The source of this TCR beta chain is a study of CD8 T cells in ankylosing spondylitis. This clonotype was observed at least ten times. No antigen is known for it. Study findings and constraints: Reports say disease-linked clones showed up significantly more in matched ankylosing spondylitis synovial fluid. Ankylosing spondylitis blood appeared to be characterized by a TCR beta motif of 8 or 9 highly homologous variants. Disease-linked clones were CD8+ and relatively rare in peripheral blood.

TCRdb fed the 5' RACE reads into MiXCR, producing one record per CDR3 protein. Of some 40,000 distinct CDR3 sequences listed, approximately 3% are singletons. The V end lost 1 base, the J end lost 5 bases, and 7 bases lay between the germline ends. This CDR3 contains 13 residues. Germline lookup yields CDR1 SGDLS and CDR2 YYNGEE. The chain links TRBV9 to TRBJ1-3; D is perhaps TRBD1 (5 bases). Sequences were obtained from blood, either unsorted or a sorted T cell fraction (not recorded which). This TCR was sampled from a male donor with ankylosing spondylitis or in good health (not recorded which). The CDR3 bases are TGTGCCAGCAGCGTACCGGGGCGAAACACCATATATTTT. This sequence encodes CASSVPGRNTIYF.